A selection of T cell receptor beta chains follows, all from one sample in a study of blood T cell repertoires in COVID-19. Profiling relied on immunoSEQ multiplex PCR, and the TCRdb table lists in-frame clones only, not all of them. The sample lists under 100,000 clones, around 80% occurring once. Sequenced input: peripheral blood. The receptors derive from a woman aged 40 to 50 with active or convalescent COVID-19. CDR3s include the opening cysteine and the closing phenylalanine or tryptophan. Each record gives: D gene, J gene, V gene, clone size, CDR3 protein, CDR3 DNA. D genes are given only for firm matches. Where a row states a size, it is once, few, many or the class of an expanded clone; other rows omit it.

d_gene: .
j_gene: TRBJ2-1
v_gene: TRBV4-3
abundance: .
CDR3aa: CASSPRALSSFNEQFF
CDR3nt: TGCGCCAGCAGCCCAAGAGCCCTATCCTCCTTCAATGAGCAGTTCTTC

d_gene: TRBD1
j_gene: TRBJ2-3
v_gene: TRBV27
abundance: .
CDR3aa: CASSQPGQPSTDTQYF
CDR3nt: TGTGCCAGCAGTCAACCGGGACAGCCTAGCACAGATACGCAGTATTTT

d_gene: TRBD2
j_gene: TRBJ2-6
v_gene: TRBV7-9
abundance: .
CDR3aa: CASSLWAGEAGANVLTF
CDR3nt: TGTGCCAGCAGCTTATGGGCGGGAGAGGCTGGGGCCAACGTCCTGACTTTC

d_gene: .
j_gene: TRBJ1-4
v_gene: TRBV5-1
abundance: .
CDR3aa: CASSVTRAINEKLFF
CDR3nt: TGCGCCAGCAGCGTGACCAGGGCGATTAATGAAAAACTGTTTTTT

d_gene: .
j_gene: TRBJ2-5
v_gene: TRBV15
abundance: once
CDR3aa: CATSPQGTLRETQYF
CDR3nt: TGTGCCACCAGCCCTCAGGGAACATTAAGGGAGACCCAGTACTTC

d_gene: .
j_gene: TRBJ2-6
v_gene: TRBV5-1
abundance: few
CDR3aa: CASSFTGQGSGANVLTF
CDR3nt: TGCGCCAGCAGCTTCACAGGTCAAGGCTCTGGGGCCAACGTCCTGACTTTC

d_gene: TRBD1
j_gene: TRBJ1-2
v_gene: TRBV11-2
abundance: .
CDR3aa: CASSYGQGYGYTF
CDR3nt: TGTGCCAGCAGTTATGGACAGGGCTATGGCTACACCTTC

d_gene: TRBD2
j_gene: TRBJ2-5
v_gene: TRBV7-9
abundance: once
CDR3aa: CASSSRTSGDQETQYF
CDR3nt: TGTGCCAGCAGCTCCCGGACTAGCGGGGACCAAGAGACCCAGTACTTC

d_gene: .
j_gene: TRBJ1-3
v_gene: TRBV15
abundance: .
CDR3aa: CATSRDRLGQGNTIYF
CDR3nt: TGTGCCACCAGCAGAGATAGGCTTGGACAGGGAAACACCATATATTTT

d_gene: TRBD1
j_gene: TRBJ1-2
v_gene: TRBV7-2
abundance: .
CDR3aa: CASSKGQDGYTF
CDR3nt: TGTGCCAGCAGCAAAGGACAGGATGGCTACACCTTC

d_gene: .
j_gene: TRBJ1-6
v_gene: TRBV30
abundance: once
CDR3aa: CAWSEISSYNSPLHF
CDR3nt: TGTGCCTGGAGCGAGATAAGCTCCTATAATTCACCCCTCCACTTT

d_gene: .
j_gene: TRBJ1-2
v_gene: TRBV5-1
abundance: .
CDR3aa: CASSLQQGAYGYTF
CDR3nt: TGCGCCAGCAGCTTGCAACAGGGCGCCTATGGCTACACCTTC

d_gene: TRBD2
j_gene: TRBJ2-1
v_gene: TRBV4-2
abundance: .
CDR3aa: CASSQRVLADFDEQFF
CDR3nt: TGTGCCAGCAGCCAAAGGGTCCTAGCGGACTTCGATGAGCAGTTCTTC

d_gene: TRBD1
j_gene: TRBJ2-7
v_gene: TRBV28
abundance: once
CDR3aa: CASSSGQGSEQYF
CDR3nt: TGTGCCAGCAGTTCAGGACAGGGTAGCGAGCAGTACTTC

d_gene: TRBD1
j_gene: TRBJ1-1
v_gene: TRBV7-3
abundance: .
CDR3aa: CASSLGQAEAFF
CDR3nt: TGTGCCAGCAGCTTAGGACAGGCTGAAGCTTTCTTT

d_gene: .
j_gene: TRBJ2-2
v_gene: TRBV7-3
abundance: .
CDR3aa: CASSLNAGKNGGELFF
CDR3nt: TGTGCCAGCAGCTTAAACGCAGGGAAAAATGGCGGGGAGCTGTTTTTT

d_gene: .
j_gene: TRBJ1-2
v_gene: TRBV29-1
abundance: .
CDR3aa: CSVDQGGTYGYTF
CDR3nt: TGCAGCGTCGACCAGGGAGGCACCTATGGCTACACCTTC

d_gene: TRBD1
j_gene: TRBJ1-3
v_gene: TRBV30
abundance: .
CDR3aa: CAWDRAGNTIYF
CDR3nt: TGTGCCTGGGACAGGGCTGGAAACACCATATATTTT

d_gene: .
j_gene: TRBJ2-7
v_gene: TRBV7-9
abundance: .
CDR3aa: CASSLGRASSYEQYF
CDR3nt: TGTGCCAGCAGCTTGGGCAGGGCGAGCTCCTACGAGCAGTACTTC

d_gene: TRBD2
j_gene: TRBJ2-3
v_gene: TRBV7-2
abundance: .
CDR3aa: CASSARFGGGAEDTQYF
CDR3nt: TGTGCCAGCAGCGCGCGGTTCGGCGGGGGGGCCGAGGATACGCAGTATTTT

d_gene: .
j_gene: TRBJ2-7
v_gene: TRBV9
abundance: .
CDR3aa: CASSFTGEQYF
CDR3nt: TGTGCCAGCAGTTTCACGGGGGAGCAGTACTTC

d_gene: TRBD2
j_gene: TRBJ2-5
v_gene: TRBV7-6
abundance: .
CDR3aa: CASSYNEGLAGGETQYF
CDR3nt: TGTGCCAGCAGCTATAATGAGGGACTAGCGGGGGGAGAGACCCAGTACTTC

d_gene: .
j_gene: TRBJ1-3
v_gene: TRBV28
abundance: .
CDR3aa: CASSNPGAGNTIYF
CDR3nt: TGTGCCAGCAGTAATCCAGGGGCCGGAAACACCATATATTTT

d_gene: TRBD1
j_gene: TRBJ2-1
v_gene: TRBV27
abundance: .
CDR3aa: CASSFVSGTGGENEQFF
CDR3nt: TGTGCCAGCAGTTTCGTATCCGGGACAGGGGGTGAGAATGAGCAGTTCTTC

d_gene: TRBD1
j_gene: TRBJ1-2
v_gene: TRBV29-1
abundance: .
CDR3aa: CSVGVLTGGYGYTF
CDR3nt: TGCAGCGTTGGGGTGTTGACAGGGGGTTATGGCTACACCTTC

d_gene: TRBD2
j_gene: TRBJ2-2
v_gene: TRBV4-1
abundance: .
CDR3aa: CASSRLASTGELFF
CDR3nt: TGCGCCAGCAGCCGACTAGCGAGCACCGGGGAGCTGTTTTTT

d_gene: .
j_gene: TRBJ1-3
v_gene: TRBV23-1
abundance: .
CDR3aa: CASSWTAEISSGNTIYF
CDR3nt: TGCGCCAGCAGCTGGACAGCGGAAATTTCCTCTGGAAACACCATATATTTT

d_gene: .
j_gene: TRBJ1-1
v_gene: TRBV24-1
abundance: .
CDR3aa: CATSGLEGKDTEAFF
CDR3nt: TGTGCCACCAGTGGGTTAGAGGGAAAGGACACTGAAGCTTTCTTT

d_gene: .
j_gene: TRBJ2-5
v_gene: TRBV7-9
abundance: few
CDR3aa: CASSLDGKGETQYF
CDR3nt: TGTGCCAGCAGCTTAGATGGCAAGGGGGAGACCCAGTACTTC

d_gene: .
j_gene: TRBJ2-7
v_gene: TRBV18
abundance: few
CDR3aa: CASSPAPQGPYEQYF
CDR3nt: TGTGCCAGCTCACCAGCTCCGCAGGGTCCCTACGAGCAGTACTTC

d_gene: TRBD1
j_gene: TRBJ1-1
v_gene: TRBV6-5
abundance: .
CDR3aa: CASRLRTGAEAFF
CDR3nt: TGTGCCAGCAGACTAAGGACAGGCGCCGAAGCTTTCTTT

d_gene: TRBD1
j_gene: TRBJ1-2
v_gene: TRBV28
abundance: few
CDR3aa: CASSLPTGEGGYGYTF
CDR3nt: TGTGCCAGCAGTTTACCGACAGGGGAGGGTGGCTATGGCTACACCTTC

d_gene: TRBD1
j_gene: TRBJ1-5
v_gene: TRBV5-1
abundance: .
CDR3aa: CASSLGQGGQPQHF
CDR3nt: TGCGCCAGCAGCTTGGGACAGGGCGGTCAGCCCCAGCATTTT

d_gene: TRBD2
j_gene: TRBJ2-7
v_gene: TRBV13
abundance: once
CDR3aa: CASSPGPSGRRYEQYF
CDR3nt: TGTGCCAGCAGCCCAGGACCTAGCGGGAGACGTTACGAGCAGTACTTC

d_gene: .
j_gene: TRBJ2-7
v_gene: TRBV12-2
abundance: few
CDR3aa: CASRLDGDSPYEQYF
CDR3nt: TGTGCAAGTCGCTTAGATGGGGACAGCCCCTACGAGCAGTACTTC

d_gene: .
j_gene: TRBJ2-3
v_gene: TRBV28
abundance: .
CDR3aa: CASTVQGSTGLGTQYF
CDR3nt: TGTGCCAGCACTGTACAGGGTTCAACGGGATTAGGCACGCAGTATTTT

d_gene: TRBD2
j_gene: TRBJ2-1
v_gene: TRBV4-3
abundance: .
CDR3aa: CASSQRTSGDEQFF
CDR3nt: TGCGCCAGCAGCCAAAGGACTAGCGGGGATGAGCAGTTCTTC

d_gene: .
j_gene: TRBJ1-5
v_gene: TRBV7-2
abundance: .
CDR3aa: CASSLAGRGGLQPQHF
CDR3nt: TGTGCCAGCAGTCTAGCAGGAAGGGGGGGGTTACAGCCCCAGCATTTT

d_gene: TRBD2
j_gene: TRBJ2-2
v_gene: TRBV10-3
abundance: .
CDR3aa: CAISPSGGSNTGELFF
CDR3nt: TGTGCCATCAGTCCGAGCGGGGGGTCCAACACCGGGGAGCTGTTTTTT

d_gene: TRBD1
j_gene: TRBJ1-6
v_gene: TRBV28
abundance: .
CDR3aa: CASSPIPGQLSF
CDR3nt: TGTGCCAGCAGTCCCATCCCGGGACAGTTAAGCTTT

d_gene: TRBD2
j_gene: TRBJ2-7
v_gene: TRBV4-2
abundance: .
CDR3aa: CASSQESGSSYEQYF
CDR3nt: TGTGCCAGCAGCCAAGAGAGCGGGAGTAGCTACGAGCAGTACTTC

d_gene: TRBD1
j_gene: TRBJ2-2
v_gene: TRBV28
abundance: once
CDR3aa: CASSPPGQGRTGELFF
CDR3nt: TGTGCCAGCAGTCCCCCGGGACAGGGTCGAACCGGGGAGCTGTTTTTT

d_gene: TRBD2
j_gene: TRBJ2-7
v_gene: TRBV6-1
abundance: .
CDR3aa: CASSDRREGYEQYF
CDR3nt: TGTGCCAGCAGTGATCGACGGGAGGGCTACGAGCAGTACTTC

d_gene: TRBD1
j_gene: TRBJ1-1
v_gene: TRBV10-1
abundance: .
CDR3aa: CASSPTGETEAFF
CDR3nt: TGCGCCAGCAGTCCGACAGGGGAAACTGAAGCTTTCTTT

d_gene: TRBD2
j_gene: TRBJ2-2
v_gene: TRBV11-2
abundance: few
CDR3aa: CASSLGWTSKSNTGELFF
CDR3nt: TGTGCCAGCAGCTTAGGATGGACTAGCAAATCGAACACCGGGGAGCTGTTTTTT

d_gene: .
j_gene: TRBJ1-2
v_gene: TRBV30
abundance: .
CDR3aa: CACSKGIYGYTF
CDR3nt: TGTGCCTGCAGTAAGGGGATCTATGGCTACACCTTC

d_gene: .
j_gene: TRBJ1-5
v_gene: TRBV10-3
abundance: .
CDR3aa: CAVGPQGDQPQHF
CDR3nt: TGTGCCGTCGGACCACAGGGTGATCAGCCCCAGCATTTT

d_gene: .
j_gene: TRBJ1-6
v_gene: TRBV11-3
abundance: .
CDR3aa: CASSQNNNSPLHF
CDR3nt: TGTGCCAGCAGCCAGAATAATAATTCACCCCTCCACTTT

d_gene: TRBD2
j_gene: TRBJ2-1
v_gene: TRBV6-2/TRBV6-3
abundance: .
CDR3aa: CASSYGSGGYNEQFF
CDR3nt: TGTGCCAGCAGTTACGGTAGCGGGGGGTACAATGAGCAGTTCTTC

d_gene: .
j_gene: TRBJ2-5
v_gene: TRBV6-5
abundance: .
CDR3aa: CASAGSAQETQYF
CDR3nt: TGTGCCAGCGCGGGTTCAGCTCAAGAGACCCAGTACTTC

d_gene: .
j_gene: TRBJ2-5
v_gene: TRBV25-1
abundance: .
CDR3aa: CASSEFGTSYGKGQYF
CDR3nt: TGTGCCAGCAGTGAATTTGGGACAAGCTACGGGAAGGGCCAGTACTTC

d_gene: .
j_gene: TRBJ1-6
v_gene: TRBV10-3
abundance: .
CDR3aa: CAISGSGLGSPLHF
CDR3nt: TGTGCCATCAGTGGGTCGGGCTTGGGTTCACCCCTCCACTTT

d_gene: TRBD2
j_gene: TRBJ2-7
v_gene: TRBV11-3
abundance: .
CDR3aa: CASSYGAGEYF
CDR3nt: TGTGCCAGCAGCTACGGGGCGGGGGAGTACTTC

d_gene: .
j_gene: TRBJ2-1
v_gene: TRBV10-3
abundance: .
CDR3aa: CAISESQRVGNEQFF
CDR3nt: TGTGCCATCAGTGAGAGCCAGCGGGTAGGGAATGAGCAGTTCTTC

d_gene: .
j_gene: TRBJ2-7
v_gene: TRBV19
abundance: .
CDR3aa: CASSIVSPAGPYEQYF
CDR3nt: TGTGCCAGTAGTATCGTGAGCCCAGCGGGCCCCTACGAGCAGTACTTC

d_gene: TRBD1
j_gene: TRBJ2-3
v_gene: TRBV5-1
abundance: .
CDR3aa: CASSRGQGGADTQYF
CDR3nt: TGCGCCAGCAGCAGGGGACAGGGTGGCGCAGATACGCAGTATTTT

d_gene: TRBD1
j_gene: TRBJ1-5
v_gene: TRBV5-1
abundance: .
CDR3aa: CASSLGPGGMSNQPQHF
CDR3nt: TGCGCCAGCAGCTTGGGGCCAGGGGGAATGAGCAATCAGCCCCAGCATTTT